The text below deals with one T cell receptor beta chain. This entry belongs to a study of blood T cells in healthy people across ages. Sample-barcoded 5' priming and a J-beta primer mix drove a second PCR of about 7 to 12 cycles. TCRdb ran MiXCR on the 5' RACE reads and lists one entry per CDR3 protein. The sample carries 800,000 to 950,000 distinct CDR3 sequences, 48% recorded once. The CDR3 length is 13 residues. V shed 6 bases and J shed 6 bases, with 14 bases lying between them. In germline, CDR1 is MNHEY, CDR2 SMNVEV (reference sequence). The sequence derives from a young man in good health. The specimen sequenced was blood. The chain recombines TRBV27 with TRBJ1-2; D possibly corresponds to TRBD1 (6 bases). CDR3 residues: CASRSQGTHGYTF. CDR3 sequence (DNA): TGTGCCAGCAGGAGCCAGGGGACCCATGGCTACACCTTC.